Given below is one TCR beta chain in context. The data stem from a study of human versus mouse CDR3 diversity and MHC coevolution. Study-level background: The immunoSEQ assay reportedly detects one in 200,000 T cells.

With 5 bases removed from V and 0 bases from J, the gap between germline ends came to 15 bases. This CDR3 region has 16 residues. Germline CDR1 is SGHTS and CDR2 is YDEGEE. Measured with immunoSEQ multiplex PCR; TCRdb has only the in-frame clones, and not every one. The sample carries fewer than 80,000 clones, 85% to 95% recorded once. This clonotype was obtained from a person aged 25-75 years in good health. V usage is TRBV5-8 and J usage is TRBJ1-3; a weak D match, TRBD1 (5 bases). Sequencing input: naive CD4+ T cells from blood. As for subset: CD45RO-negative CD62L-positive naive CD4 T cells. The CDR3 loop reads CASSLTTGGSGNTIYF. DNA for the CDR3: TGTGCCAGCAGTCTCACCACGGGGGGCTCTGGAAACACCATATATTTT.